The 6 T cell receptor beta chains below were found in one sample sequenced in a study of T cells in Graves' hyperthyroidism and ophthalmopathy. RNA transcripts provided the source from which TCR beta CDR3 regions were amplified. The HTBI primer set drove a first-round RT-PCR of the TCR CDR3. TCRdb ran MiXCR on the multiplex PCR reads and lists one entry per CDR3 protein. The sample contains about 400,000 distinct CDR3 sequences, around 15% of which appear only once. Input material: blood. These receptors originate from a man aged 18 to 30 with Graves' ophthalmopathy.

This clonotype was seen at least ten times. The rearrangement links TRBV11-1 to TRBJ2-3, with TRBD2 matching over 8 bases. The CDR3 consists of 17 residues. Germline CDR1 SGHAT, CDR2 FQDESV (reference sequence). The junction had 11 bases not matched to a gene; V was cut back by 2 bases and J by 4 bases. CDR3 DNA: TGTGCCAGCAGCTTATTAAGAGCGGGAGCTCTTGCAGATACGCAGTATTTT. Amino acid sequence: CASSLLRAGALADTQYF.

The chain links TRBV19 to TRBJ1-1; 9 nucleotides agree with TRBD1. The CDR3 is 14 residues long. V gave up 6 bases and J gave up 4 bases; unmatched junction bases: 6. The germline gives CDR1 LNHDA, CDR2 SQIVND (reference sequence). CDR3 region: CASRPTGGVTEAFF. The CDR3 region has the DNA TGTGCCAGTAGGCCGACAGGGGGAGTCACTGAAGCTTTCTTT. Combining the CDR3 with reference TRBV19 and TRBJ1-1 gives the whole variable domain DGGITQSPKYLFRKEGQNVTLSCEQNLNHDAMYWYRQDPGQGLRLIYYSQIVNDFQKGDIAEGYSVSREKKESFPLTVTSAQKNPTAFYLCASRPTGGVTEAFFGQGTRLTVV.

In this sample, this clonotype turned up many times. This chain joins TRBV7-8 and TRBJ2-2, with D perhaps matching TRBD1 or TRBD2 (5 bases each). Germline V gene data show CDR1 as SGHVS and CDR2 as FQNEAQ. The CDR3 is 14 amino acids. V lost 8 bases and J 1 base, leaving 11 bases between the germline ends. Here the CDR3 DNA reads TGTGCCAGCGAGGGCAGGGTGAACACCGGGGAGCTGTTTTTT. Translated, it gives CASEGRVNTGELFF.

The J gene is TRBJ2-7, the V gene TRBV15; D is possibly TRBD1 or TRBD2 (5 bases each). Germline CDR1 reads LNHNV; CDR2 reads YYDKDF (reference sequence). The CDR3 has 14 amino acids. V lost 0 bases, J lost 2 bases, and 8 bases lay in between. The CDR3: CATSRDQGPYEQYF. The CDR3 coding sequence is TGTGCCACCAGCAGAGATCAGGGACCCTACGAGCAGTACTTC.

Worth noting for this clonotype: Being one base from a much bigger clone, this may be a read error. This chain connects TRBV20-1 to TRBJ2-3, with TRBD2 matching 10 bases. V was clipped by 6 bases and J by 1 base; unmatched bases: 7. The CDR3 consists of 15 residues. CDR1 and CDR2 (germline): DFQATT, SNEGSKA (reference sequence). The DNA for the CDR3 is TGCAGTGCCCAATCAGCGGGGGGGGGCACAGATACGCAGTATTTT. Its protein is CSAQSAGGGTDTQYF.

At least ten counts were recorded for this clonotype. This rearrangement joins TRBV2 to TRBJ1-1; D is possibly TRBD1 (5 bases). The V gene lost 11 bases and the J gene lost 1 base, with 11 bases spanning the gap. Germline CDR1 and CDR2: SNHLY and FYNNEI. The CDR3 is made up of 12 amino acids. The CDR3 bases are TGTGCCGGACCGGGGCCGAACACTGAAGCTTTCTTT. This sequence encodes CAGPGPNTEAFF.